A selection of T cell receptor beta chains follows, all from one sample in a study of cytomegalovirus exposure and HLA in healthy donors. Sequencing used immunoSEQ multiplex PCR; TCRdb keeps in-frame clones, though not all of them. The repertoire holds under 150,000 clones, with 82% as singletons. Sequenced input: PBMCs. Receptors originate from a woman younger than 35 in good health and CMV-seronegative. The CDR3 runs from the conserved cysteine through the conserved F or W. D genes are given only for firm matches. A row's size may be missing; if present it is once, few, many or a size class.

TRBJ2-1,TRBV5-1,TRBD1,NA,CASSWGDRDEQFF,TGCGCCAGCAGCTGGGGTGACAGGGATGAGCAGTTCTTC
TRBJ1-1,TRBV28,TRBD1,NA,CASSLDREGVGEAFF,TGTGCCAGCAGTTTGGACAGGGAAGGGGTCGGTGAAGCTTTCTTT
TRBJ1-1,TRBV5-4,NA,NA,CASSLGVRNTEAFF,TGTGCCAGCAGCCTGGGCGTGCGGAACACTGAAGCTTTCTTT
TRBJ1-1,TRBV7-9,NA,few,CASSLGQENTEAFF,TGTGCCAGCAGCTTAGGACAGGAGAACACTGAAGCTTTCTTT
TRBJ1-2,TRBV5-8,TRBD1,once,CASSFETGTGYTF,TGTGCCAGCAGCTTCGAGACAGGGACTGGCTACACCTTC
TRBJ1-4,TRBV19,TRBD1,NA,CASTGQYNEKLFF,TGTGCCAGTACGGGACAGTACAATGAAAAACTGTTTTTT
TRBJ1-2,TRBV2,NA,NA,CATNREHSYGYTF,TGTGCCACCAACAGGGAGCATTCCTATGGCTACACCTTC
TRBJ2-1,TRBV7-2,NA,NA,CASSWTPEGEQFF,TGTGCCAGCAGCTGGACTCCCGAGGGTGAGCAGTTCTTC
TRBJ2-7,TRBV7-2,TRBD2,NA,CASSLLSLAASEEQYF,TGTGCCAGCAGCTTATTAAGCCTAGCGGCCTCCGAGGAGCAGTACTTC
TRBJ1-1,TRBV7-9,NA,NA,CASNWGGANTEAFF,TGTGCCAGCAACTGGGGGGGGGCGAACACTGAAGCTTTCTTT
TRBJ1-1,TRBV2,NA,NA,CASSADQGWVNTEAFF,TGTGCCAGCAGCGCTGACCAGGGGTGGGTAAACACTGAAGCTTTCTTT
TRBJ1-2,TRBV10-2,NA,NA,CASSAAGDYGYTF,TGCGCCAGCAGTGCGGCAGGGGACTATGGCTACACCTTC
TRBJ1-4,TRBV27,NA,NA,CASRRTREEKLFF,TGTGCCAGCCGACGAACAAGGGAGGAAAAACTGTTTTTT
TRBJ2-2,TRBV6-5,NA,few,CASSSLSSPGELFF,TGTGCCAGCAGTTCCCTTAGTAGCCCCGGGGAGCTGTTTTTT
TRBJ2-1,TRBV6-4,TRBD2,NA,CASSPSGRGFYNEQFF,TGTGCCAGCAGTCCCAGCGGGAGGGGATTCTACAATGAGCAGTTCTTC
TRBJ1-6,TRBV5-4,NA,NA,CASSLTGGDSPLHF,TGTGCCAGCAGCTTGACGGGAGGGGATTCACCCCTCCACTTT
TRBJ2-1,TRBV7-6,TRBD2,NA,CASSPYLAGGYNEQFF,TGTGCCAGCAGCCCCTACCTAGCGGGGGGCTACAATGAGCAGTTCTTC
TRBJ2-5,TRBV6-1,TRBD1,NA,CASSWDRVGETQYF,TGTGCCAGCAGTTGGGACAGGGTGGGGGAGACCCAGTACTTC
TRBJ1-5,TRBV28,NA,NA,CASNDWEGSQPQHF,TGTGCCAGCAATGACTGGGAGGGGAGCCAGCCCCAGCATTTT
TRBJ1-2,TRBV19,NA,NA,CASSIAREFGYTF,TGTGCCAGTAGTATAGCGCGGGAATTTGGCTACACCTTC
TRBJ2-2,TRBV12-5,NA,NA,CASGSSWARAEELFF,TGTGCTAGTGGTTCCTCATGGGCCAGGGCCGAGGAGCTGTTTTTT
TRBJ1-5,TRBV30,NA,NA,CACETAGSNQPQHF,TGTGCCTGTGAAACCGCGGGGAGCAATCAGCCCCAGCATTTT
TRBJ1-2,TRBV15,NA,NA,CATSLAGTSGSYTF,TGTGCCACCAGCCTAGCGGGCACATCGGGGAGCTACACCTTC
TRBJ2-3,TRBV5-1,TRBD2,NA,CASSRYGRATDTQYF,TGCGCCAGCAGTAGGTACGGGAGGGCCACAGATACGCAGTATTTT